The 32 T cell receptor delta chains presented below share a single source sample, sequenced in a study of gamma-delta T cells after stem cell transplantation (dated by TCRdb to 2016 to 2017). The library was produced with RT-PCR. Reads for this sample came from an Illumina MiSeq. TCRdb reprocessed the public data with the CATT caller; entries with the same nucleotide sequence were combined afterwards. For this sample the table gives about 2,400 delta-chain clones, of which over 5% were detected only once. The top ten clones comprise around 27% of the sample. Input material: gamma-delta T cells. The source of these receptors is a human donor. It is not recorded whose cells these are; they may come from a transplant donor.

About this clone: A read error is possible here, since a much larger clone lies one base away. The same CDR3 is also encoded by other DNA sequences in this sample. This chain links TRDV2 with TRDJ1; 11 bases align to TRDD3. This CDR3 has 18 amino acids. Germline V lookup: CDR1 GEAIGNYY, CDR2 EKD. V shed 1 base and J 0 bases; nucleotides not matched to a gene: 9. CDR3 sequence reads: CACDTVMGDTRYTDKLIF. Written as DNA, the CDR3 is TGTGCCTGTGACACTGTTATGGGGGATACGCGGTACACCGATAAACTCATCTTT.

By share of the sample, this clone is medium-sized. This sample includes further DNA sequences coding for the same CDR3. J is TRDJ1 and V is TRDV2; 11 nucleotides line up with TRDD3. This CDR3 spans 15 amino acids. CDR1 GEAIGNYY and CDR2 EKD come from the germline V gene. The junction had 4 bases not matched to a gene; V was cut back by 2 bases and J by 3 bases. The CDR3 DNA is TGTGCCTGTGACAGGCTGGGGGATACTTCCGATAAACTCATCTTT. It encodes CACDRLGDTSDKLIF.

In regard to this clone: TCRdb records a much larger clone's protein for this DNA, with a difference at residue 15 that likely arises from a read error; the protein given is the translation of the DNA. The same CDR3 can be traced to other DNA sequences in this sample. The CDR3 bases are TGCGCCTGTGACACCGTCGGGGGTAAATCATACACCGATAAACCCATCTTT. Its translation: CACDTVGGKSYTDKPIF. The J gene is TRDJ1, the V gene TRDV2; TRDD3 might be the D (5 bases). The length of the CDR3 is 17 residues. In germline, CDR1 is GEAIGNYY, CDR2 EKD.

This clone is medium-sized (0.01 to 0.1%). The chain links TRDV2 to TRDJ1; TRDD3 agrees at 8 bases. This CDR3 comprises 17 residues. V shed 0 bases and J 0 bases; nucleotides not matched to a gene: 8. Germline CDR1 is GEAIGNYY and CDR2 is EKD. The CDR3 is CACDTVGDTGHTDKLIF. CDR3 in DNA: TGTGCCTGTGACACCGTCGGGGATACAGGCCACACCGATAAACTCATCTTT.

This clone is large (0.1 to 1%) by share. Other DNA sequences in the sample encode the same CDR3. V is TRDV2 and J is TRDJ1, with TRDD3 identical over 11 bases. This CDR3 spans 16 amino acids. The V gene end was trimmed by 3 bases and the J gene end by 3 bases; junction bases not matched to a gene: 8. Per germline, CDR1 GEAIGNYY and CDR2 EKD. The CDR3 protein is CACDPLGDTFADKLIF. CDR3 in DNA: TGTGCCTGTGACCCGCTGGGGGATACTTTCGCCGATAAACTCATCTTT.

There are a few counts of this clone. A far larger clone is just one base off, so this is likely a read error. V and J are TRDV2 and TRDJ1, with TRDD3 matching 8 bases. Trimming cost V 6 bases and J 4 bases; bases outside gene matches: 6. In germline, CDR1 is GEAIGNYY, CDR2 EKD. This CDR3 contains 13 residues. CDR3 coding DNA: TGTGCCTGTAAATACTGGGGGGACGATAAACTCATCTTT. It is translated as CACKYWGDDKLIF.

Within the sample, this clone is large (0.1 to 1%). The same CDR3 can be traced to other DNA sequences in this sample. CDR3 in amino acids: CACDLLGDPGTDKLIF. DNA for the CDR3: TGTGCCTGTGACTTGCTGGGGGATCCGGGCACCGATAAACTCATCTTT. This chain joins TRDV2 and TRDJ1, with TRDD3 matching 9 bases. Germline V gene sequence: CDR1 GEAIGNYY, CDR2 EKD. V lost 3 bases, J lost 1 base, and 8 bases stayed unmatched. This CDR3 spans 16 amino acids.

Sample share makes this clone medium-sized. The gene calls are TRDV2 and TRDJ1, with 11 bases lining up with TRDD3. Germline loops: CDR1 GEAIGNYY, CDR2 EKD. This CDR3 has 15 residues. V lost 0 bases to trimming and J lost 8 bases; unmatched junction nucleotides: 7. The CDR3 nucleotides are TGTGCCTGTGACACCTTACTGGGGGATAATCCGAAACTCATCTTT. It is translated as CACDTLLGDNPKLIF.

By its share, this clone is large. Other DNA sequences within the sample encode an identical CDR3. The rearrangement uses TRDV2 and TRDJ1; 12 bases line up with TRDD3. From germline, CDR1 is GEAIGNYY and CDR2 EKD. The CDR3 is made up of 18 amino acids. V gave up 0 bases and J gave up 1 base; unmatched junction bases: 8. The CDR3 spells CACDTLLGDTVRTDKLIF. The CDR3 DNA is TGTGCCTGTGACACCTTACTGGGGGATACAGTCCGCACCGATAAACTCATCTTT.

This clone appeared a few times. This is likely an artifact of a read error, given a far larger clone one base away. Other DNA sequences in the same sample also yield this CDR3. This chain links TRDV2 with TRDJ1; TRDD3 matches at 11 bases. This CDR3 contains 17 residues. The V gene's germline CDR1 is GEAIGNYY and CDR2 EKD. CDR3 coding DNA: TGTGCCTGTGACACCATTGGGGGATACGCCAACACCGATAAGCTCATCTTT. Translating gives CACDTIGGYANTDKLIF.

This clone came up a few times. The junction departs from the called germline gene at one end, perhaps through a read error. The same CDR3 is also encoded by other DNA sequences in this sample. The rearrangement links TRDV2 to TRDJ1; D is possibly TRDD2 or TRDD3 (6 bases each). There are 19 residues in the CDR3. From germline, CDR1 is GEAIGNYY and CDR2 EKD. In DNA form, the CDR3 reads TGCGCCTGTGACACGATTACTTCCTTCGACCTTACTGGGCTCCACAAACTCATCTTT. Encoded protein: CACDTITSFDLTGLHKLIF.

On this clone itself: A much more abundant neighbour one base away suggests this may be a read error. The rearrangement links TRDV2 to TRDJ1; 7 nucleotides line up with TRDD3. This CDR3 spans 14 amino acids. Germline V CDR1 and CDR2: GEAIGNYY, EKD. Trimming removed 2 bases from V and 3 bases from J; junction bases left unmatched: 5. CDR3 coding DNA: TGTGCCTGTGACAGGCTGGGGGCTCCCGATAAACTCATCTTT. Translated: CACDRLGAPDKLIF.

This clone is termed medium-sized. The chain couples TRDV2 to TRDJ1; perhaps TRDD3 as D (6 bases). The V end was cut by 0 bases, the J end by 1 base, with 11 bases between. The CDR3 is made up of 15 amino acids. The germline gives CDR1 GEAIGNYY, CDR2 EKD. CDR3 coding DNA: TGTGCCTGTGACACCGTGGGGATCACCACCGATAAACTCATCTTT. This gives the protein CACDTVGITTDKLIF.

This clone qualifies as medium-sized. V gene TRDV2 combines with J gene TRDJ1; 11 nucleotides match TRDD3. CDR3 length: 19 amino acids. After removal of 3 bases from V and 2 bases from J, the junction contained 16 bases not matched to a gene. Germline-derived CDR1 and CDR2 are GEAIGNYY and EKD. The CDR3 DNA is TGTGCCTGTGACGAGATAGTACTGGGGGATATGGAACCAACCGATAAACTCATCTTT. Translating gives CACDEIVLGDMEPTDKLIF.

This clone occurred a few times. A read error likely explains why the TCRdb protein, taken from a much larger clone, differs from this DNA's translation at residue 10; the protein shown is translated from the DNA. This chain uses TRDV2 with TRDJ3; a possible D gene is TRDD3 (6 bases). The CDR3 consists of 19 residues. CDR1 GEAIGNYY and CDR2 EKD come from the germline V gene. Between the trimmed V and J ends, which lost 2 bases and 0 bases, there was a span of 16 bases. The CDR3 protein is CACDKIPTGISWDTRQMFF. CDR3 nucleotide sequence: TGTGCCTGTGACAAGATTCCAACTGGGATCTCCTGGGACACCCGACAGATGTTTTTC.

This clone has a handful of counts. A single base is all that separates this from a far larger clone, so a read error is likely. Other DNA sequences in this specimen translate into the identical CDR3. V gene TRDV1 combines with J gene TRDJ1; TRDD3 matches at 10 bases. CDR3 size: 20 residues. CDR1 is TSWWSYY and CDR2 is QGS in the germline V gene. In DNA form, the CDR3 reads TGTGCTCTTGGGGAATGGGCCCTGGAGACTGGGGGATTTCTGACCGATAAACTTATCTTT. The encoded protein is CALGEWALETGGFLTDKLIF.

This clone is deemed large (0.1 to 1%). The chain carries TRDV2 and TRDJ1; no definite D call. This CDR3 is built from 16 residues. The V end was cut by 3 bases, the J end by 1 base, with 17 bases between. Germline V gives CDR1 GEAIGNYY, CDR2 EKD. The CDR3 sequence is CACDQLPTRSTDKLIF. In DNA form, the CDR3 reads TGTGCCTGTGACCAATTACCGACGAGATCCACCGATAAACTCATCTTT.

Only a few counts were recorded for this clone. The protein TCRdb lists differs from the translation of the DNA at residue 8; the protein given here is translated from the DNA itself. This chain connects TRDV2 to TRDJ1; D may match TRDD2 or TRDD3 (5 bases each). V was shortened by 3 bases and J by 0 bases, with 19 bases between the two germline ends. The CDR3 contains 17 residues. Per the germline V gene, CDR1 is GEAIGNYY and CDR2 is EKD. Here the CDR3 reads CACDGLLVDSYTDKLIF. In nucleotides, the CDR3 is TGTGCCTGTGACGGGCTACTGGTGGATTCCTACACCGATAAACTCATCTTT.

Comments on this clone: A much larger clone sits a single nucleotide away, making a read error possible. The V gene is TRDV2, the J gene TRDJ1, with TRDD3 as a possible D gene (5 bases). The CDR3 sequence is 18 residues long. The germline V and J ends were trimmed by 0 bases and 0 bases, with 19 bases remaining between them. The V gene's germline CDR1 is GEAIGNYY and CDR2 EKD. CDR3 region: CACDTMGTGNAYTDKLIF. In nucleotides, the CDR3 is TGTGCCTGTGACACCATGGGAACTGGAAACGCGTACACCGATAAACTCATCTTT.

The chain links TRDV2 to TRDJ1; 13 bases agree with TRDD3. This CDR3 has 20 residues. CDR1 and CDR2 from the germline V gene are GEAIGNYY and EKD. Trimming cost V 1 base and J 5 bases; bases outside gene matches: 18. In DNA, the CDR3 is TGTGCCTGTGACACTATCCTGGGACTGGGGGATACGCATTTTCCGGATAAACTCATCTTT. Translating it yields CACDTILGLGDTHFPDKLIF.

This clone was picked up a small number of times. The CDR3 sequence: CACDTLLGAPGGDKLIF. The CDR3 bases are TGTGCCTGTGACACCCTACTGGGGGCTCCGGGAGGTGATAAACTCATCTTT. The chain links TRDV2 to TRDJ1; 8 positions agree with TRDD3. CDR3 length: 17 residues. With 0 bases clipped from V and 5 bases from J, the junction kept 13 bases outside the gene matches. CDR1 GEAIGNYY and CDR2 EKD come from the germline V gene.

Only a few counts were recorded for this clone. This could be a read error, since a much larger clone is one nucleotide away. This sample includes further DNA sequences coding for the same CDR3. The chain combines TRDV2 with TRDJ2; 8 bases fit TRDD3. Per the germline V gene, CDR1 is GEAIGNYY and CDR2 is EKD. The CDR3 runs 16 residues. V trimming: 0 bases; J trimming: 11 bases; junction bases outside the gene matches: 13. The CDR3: CACDTLGGGSVAQLFF. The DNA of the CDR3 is TGTGCCTGTGACACCTTGGGTGGGGGATCCGTAGCCCAACTCTTCTTT.

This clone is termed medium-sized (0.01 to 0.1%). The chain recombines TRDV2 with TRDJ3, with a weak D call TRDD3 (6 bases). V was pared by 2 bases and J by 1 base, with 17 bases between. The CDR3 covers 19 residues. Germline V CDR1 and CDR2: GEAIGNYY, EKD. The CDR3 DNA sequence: TGTGCCTGTGACAGCCCGGGGGAGGGGCGATCCTGGGACACCCGACAGATGTTTTTC. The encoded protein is CACDSPGEGRSWDTRQMFF.

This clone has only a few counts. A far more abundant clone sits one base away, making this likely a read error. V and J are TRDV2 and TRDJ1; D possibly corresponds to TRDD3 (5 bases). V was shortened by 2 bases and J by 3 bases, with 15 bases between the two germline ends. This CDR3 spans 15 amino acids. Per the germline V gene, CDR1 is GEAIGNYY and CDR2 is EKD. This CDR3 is CACDNVGEPADKLIF. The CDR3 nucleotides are TGTGCCTGTGACAATGTTGGGGAGCCTGCCGATAAACTCATCTTT.

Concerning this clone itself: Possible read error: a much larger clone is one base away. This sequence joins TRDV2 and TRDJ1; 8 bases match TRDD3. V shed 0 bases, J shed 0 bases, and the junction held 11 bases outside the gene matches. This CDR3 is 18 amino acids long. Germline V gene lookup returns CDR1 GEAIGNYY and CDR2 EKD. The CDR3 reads CACDTVGTGGRYTDKLIF. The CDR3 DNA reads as TGTGCCTGTGACACCGTTGGTACTGGGGGGCGCTACACCGATAAACTCATCTTT.

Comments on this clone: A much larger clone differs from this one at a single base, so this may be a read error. The CDR3 coding sequence is TGTGCCTGTGACACCGTGGGGGGCCCCACCGATAACCTCATCTTT. As protein: CACDTVGGPTDNLIF. The chain is built from TRDV2 and TRDJ1; D may be TRDD3 (6 bases). This CDR3 contains 15 residues. Germline CDR1 is GEAIGNYY and CDR2 is EKD.

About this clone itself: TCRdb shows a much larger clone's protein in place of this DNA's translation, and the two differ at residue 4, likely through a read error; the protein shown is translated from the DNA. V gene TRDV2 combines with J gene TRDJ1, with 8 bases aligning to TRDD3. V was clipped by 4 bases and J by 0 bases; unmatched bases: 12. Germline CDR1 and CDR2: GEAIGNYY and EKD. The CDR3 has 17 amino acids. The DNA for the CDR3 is TGTGCCTGTGAAGCCGTACTGGGGGCGTGGGACACCGATAAACTCATCTTT. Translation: CACEAVLGAWDTDKLIF.

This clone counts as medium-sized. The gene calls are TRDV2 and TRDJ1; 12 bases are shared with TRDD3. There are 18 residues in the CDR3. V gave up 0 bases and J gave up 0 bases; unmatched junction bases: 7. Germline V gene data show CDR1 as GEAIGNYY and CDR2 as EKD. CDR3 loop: CACDTVLGDTRYTDKLIF. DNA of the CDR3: TGTGCCTGTGACACCGTGCTGGGGGATACGCGTTACACCGATAAACTCATCTTT.

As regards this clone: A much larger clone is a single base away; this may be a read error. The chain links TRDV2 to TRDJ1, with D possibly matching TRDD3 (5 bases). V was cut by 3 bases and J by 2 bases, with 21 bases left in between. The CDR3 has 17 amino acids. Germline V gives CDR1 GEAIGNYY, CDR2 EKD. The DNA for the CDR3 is TGTGCCTGTGACGGCCTTGATTGGGGAGAAAATACCGATAAACTCATCTTT. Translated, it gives CACDGLDWGENTDKLIF.

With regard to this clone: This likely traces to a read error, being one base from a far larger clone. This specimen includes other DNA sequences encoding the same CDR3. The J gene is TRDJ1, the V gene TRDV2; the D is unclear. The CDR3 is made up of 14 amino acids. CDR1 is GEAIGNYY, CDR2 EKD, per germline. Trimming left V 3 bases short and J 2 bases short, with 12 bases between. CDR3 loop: CACDQVTNTDKLIF. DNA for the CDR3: TGTGCCTGTGACCAAGTTACGAATACCGATAAACTCATCTTT.

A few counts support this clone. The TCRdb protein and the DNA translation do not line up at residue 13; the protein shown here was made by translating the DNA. CDR3 DNA sequence: TGTGCCTGTGACCCCATCTCTGGGGGTTCCCAAGCTTTTACAGCACAACTCTTCTTT. It codes for CACDPISGGSQAFTAQLFF. The V call is TRDV2, the J call TRDJ2, with 7 bases aligning to TRDD3. The CDR3 is 19 residues long. Germline loops: CDR1 GEAIGNYY, CDR2 EKD.

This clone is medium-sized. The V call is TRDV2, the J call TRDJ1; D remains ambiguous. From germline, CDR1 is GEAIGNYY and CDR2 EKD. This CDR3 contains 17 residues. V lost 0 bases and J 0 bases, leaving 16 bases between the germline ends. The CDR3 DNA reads TGTGCCTGTGACACCGTAAGGAGAGAGAAGTACACCGATAAACTCATCTTT. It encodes CACDTVRREKYTDKLIF.